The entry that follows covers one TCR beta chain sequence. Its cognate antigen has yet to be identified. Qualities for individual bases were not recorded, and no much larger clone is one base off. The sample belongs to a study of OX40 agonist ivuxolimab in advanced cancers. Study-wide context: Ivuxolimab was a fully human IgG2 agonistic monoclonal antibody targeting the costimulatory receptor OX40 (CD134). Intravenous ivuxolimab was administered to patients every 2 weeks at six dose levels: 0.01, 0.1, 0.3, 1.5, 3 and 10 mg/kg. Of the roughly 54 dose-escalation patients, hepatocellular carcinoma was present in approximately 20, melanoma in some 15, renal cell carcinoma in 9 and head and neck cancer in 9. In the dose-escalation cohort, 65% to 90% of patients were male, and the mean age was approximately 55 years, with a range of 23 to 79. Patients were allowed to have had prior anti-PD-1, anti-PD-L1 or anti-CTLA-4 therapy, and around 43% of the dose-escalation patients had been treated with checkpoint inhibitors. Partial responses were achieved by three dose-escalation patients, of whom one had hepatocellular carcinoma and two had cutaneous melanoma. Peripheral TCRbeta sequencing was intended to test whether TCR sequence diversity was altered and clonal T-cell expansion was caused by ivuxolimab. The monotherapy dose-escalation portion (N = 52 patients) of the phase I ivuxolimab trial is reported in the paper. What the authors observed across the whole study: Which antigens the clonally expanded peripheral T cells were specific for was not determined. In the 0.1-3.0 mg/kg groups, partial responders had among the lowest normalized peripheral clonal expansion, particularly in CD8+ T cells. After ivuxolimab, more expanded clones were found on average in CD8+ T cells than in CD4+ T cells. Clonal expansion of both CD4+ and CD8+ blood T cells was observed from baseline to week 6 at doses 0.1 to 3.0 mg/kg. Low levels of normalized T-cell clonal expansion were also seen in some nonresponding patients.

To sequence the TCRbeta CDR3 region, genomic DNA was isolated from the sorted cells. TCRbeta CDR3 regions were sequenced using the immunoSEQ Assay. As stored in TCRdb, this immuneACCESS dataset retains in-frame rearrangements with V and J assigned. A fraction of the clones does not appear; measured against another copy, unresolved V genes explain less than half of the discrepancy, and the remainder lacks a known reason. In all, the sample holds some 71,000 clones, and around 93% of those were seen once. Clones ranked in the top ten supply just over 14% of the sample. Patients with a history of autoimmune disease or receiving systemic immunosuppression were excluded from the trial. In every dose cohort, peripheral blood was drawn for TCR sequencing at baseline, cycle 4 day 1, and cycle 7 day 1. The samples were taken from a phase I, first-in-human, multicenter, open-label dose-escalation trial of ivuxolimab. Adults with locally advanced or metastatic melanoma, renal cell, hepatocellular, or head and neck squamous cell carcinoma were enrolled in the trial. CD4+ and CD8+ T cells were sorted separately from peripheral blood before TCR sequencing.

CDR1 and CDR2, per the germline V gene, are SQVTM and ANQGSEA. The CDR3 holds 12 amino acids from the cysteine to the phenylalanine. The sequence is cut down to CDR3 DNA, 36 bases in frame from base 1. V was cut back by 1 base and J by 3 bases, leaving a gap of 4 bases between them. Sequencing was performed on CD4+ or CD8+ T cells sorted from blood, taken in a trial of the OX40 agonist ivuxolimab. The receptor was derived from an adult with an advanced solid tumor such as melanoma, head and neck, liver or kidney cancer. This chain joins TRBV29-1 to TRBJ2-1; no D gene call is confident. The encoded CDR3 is CSVEGNYNEQFF. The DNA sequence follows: TGCAGCGTTGAAGGGAACTACAATGAGCAGTTCTTC.